This T cell receptor beta chain is from a study of low-dose radiotherapy and immunotherapy resistance in tumors. Study-level information: Daily, from cycle 1 day 1 and for four cycles, patients took oral aspirin 300 mg.

The CDR3 has 14 amino acids. The germline V and J ends were trimmed by 8 bases and 1 base, with 14 bases remaining between them. CDR1 is SGHVS and CDR2 is FQNEAQ in the germline V gene. With TRAV- and TRBV-specific primers, first-strand cDNA was made, covering the alpha and beta chains. TCR amplification used 20 to 25 PCR cycles, a constant-region primer and a V-primer adapter. Isolated mRNA underwent amplification by in vitro transcription. Each CDR3 protein is one row after TCRdb ran MiXCR on the reads. In the table there are about 35,000 distinct CDR3 sequences, more than 20% of which are singletons. Indicated time point: after trial treatment. The treatment: LDRT plus nivolumab, ipilimumab, low-dose cyclophosphamide and aspirin (RACIN trial). Advanced solid tumors lacking tumor-infiltrating lymphocytes were present in eligible patients. This clonotype was found many times.

The source was PBMCs, collected after low-dose radiotherapy plus immunotherapy. The chain couples TRBV7-8 to TRBJ1-1, with D uncertain. The origin of this receptor is a female donor with ovarian cancer. The CDR3 bases are TGTGCCAGCGCCATTGCGGACGGGAACACTGAAGCTTTCTTT. Translated: CASAIADGNTEAFF.